This T cell receptor (beta chain) originates from a study of cytomegalovirus exposure and HLA in healthy donors. Study-wide findings and caveats: In most subjects, TCR beta sequences reportedly gave accurate predictions of HLA-A and HLA-B alleles.

J gave up 4 bases and V 5 bases, and 5 bases lay outside the gene matches. Germline V lookup: CDR1 SGHTA, CDR2 FQGNSA. The CDR3 has 14 amino acids. It was with 60 Vbeta and 13 Jbeta primers that the PCR ran. In the authors' workflow: There were around 80 million unique TCR beta chains by a later count, and 10 million to 12 million of them were shared. Only in-frame clones appear in the TCRdb table, and some are missing; sequencing was by immunoSEQ multiplex PCR. V and J calls and clone size come straight from that table; D and trimming were deduced from the DNA. The sample has under 200,000 clones; about 78% are singletons. About this clone itself: Its antigen is unidentified.

The rearrangement uses TRBV7-2 and TRBJ1-3; TRBD1 aligns across 7 bases. The TCR was taken from a man between 35 and 55 years old in good health and CMV-seronegative. The sequenced sample consisted of PBMCs. The CDR3: CASSEQGTGNTIYF. CDR3 coding DNA: TGTGCCAGCAGCGAACAGGGGACAGGAAACACCATATATTTT.